Presented here are 26 T cell receptor beta chains from one specimen sequenced in a study of blood T cell repertoires in COVID-19. Sequencing was performed with immunoSEQ multiplex PCR; in TCRdb, only in-frame clones are kept and a portion is missing. The sample records 45,000 to 55,000 clones, over 80% being singletons. The specimen was peripheral blood. The receptors come from a human donor in a cohort sampled during active COVID-19.

The gene calls are TRBV6-6 and TRBJ1-1; TRBD1 agrees at 8 bases. Germline-derived CDR1 and CDR2 are MNHNY and SVGAGI (reference sequence). The CDR3 has 14 amino acids. V was clipped by 8 bases and J by 7 bases; unmatched bases: 12. The CDR3 region is CASVGTGRFSEAFF. The CDR3 coding sequence is TGTGCCAGCGTGGGGACAGGACGATTTAGTGAAGCTTTCTTT.

This clone showed up just a few times. The J gene is TRBJ1-4, the V gene TRBV7-2, with 12 bases matching TRBD1. V gave up 3 bases and J gave up 7 bases; unmatched junction bases: 3. Germline CDR1 reads SGHTA; CDR2 reads FQGNSA. The CDR3 totals 15 residues. The DNA for the CDR3 is TGTGCCAGCAGCTTGGGACAGGGGGCGTTTGAAAAACTGTTTTTT. Its protein is CASSLGQGAFEKLFF.

The chain is built from TRBV7-2 and TRBJ2-7; 12 nucleotides match TRBD2. CDR1 is SGHTA and CDR2 is FQGNSA in the germline V gene. The CDR3 extends over 15 amino acids. V was clipped by 4 bases and J by 2 bases; unmatched bases: 3. This CDR3 is CASSSLAGGTYEQYF. The CDR3 DNA follows: TGTGCCAGCAGCTCCCTAGCGGGGGGGACCTACGAGCAGTACTTC.

This clone has more than one count but fewer than ten. V is TRBV14 and J is TRBJ2-2; 10 nucleotides match TRBD2. The CDR3 covers 17 residues. The trim removed 6 bases at V and 5 bases at J, leaving 12 bases unmatched. The germline V gene encodes CDR1 SGHDN and CDR2 FVKESK. CDR3: CASRNSQRGGQTGELFF. In nucleotides, the CDR3 is TGTGCCAGCAGGAACTCCCAGCGGGGGGGCCAAACCGGGGAGCTGTTTTTT.

This clone was seen just once. J is TRBJ1-1 and V is TRBV6-5; 9 nucleotides agree with TRBD1. The CDR3 is 16 residues long. Per germline, CDR1 MNHEY and CDR2 SVGAGI. V shed 4 bases, J shed 6 bases, and the junction held 12 bases outside the gene matches. The CDR3 DNA sequence: TGTGCCAGCAGTTCGAACAGGGGGCGAGGGAGCGCTGAAGCTTTCTTT. This sequence encodes CASSSNRGRGSAEAFF.

V is TRBV7-9 and J is TRBJ1-6; the D is unclear. This CDR3 has 14 amino acids. Germline V gene sequence: CDR1 SEHNR, CDR2 FQNEAQ (reference sequence). V gave up 1 base and J gave up 6 bases, with 7 bases separating them. In DNA, the CDR3 is TGTGCCAGCAGCTTAGGCGATCCTAATTCACCCCTCCACTTT. Translated, it gives CASSLGDPNSPLHF.

For this clone: Distinct nucleotide sequences in the sample also encode this CDR3. The V call is TRBV7-2, the J call TRBJ1-2; D is ambiguous. Germline assignment: CDR1 SGHTA and CDR2 FQGNSA. This CDR3 has 12 residues. Trimming removed 3 bases at V and 4 bases at J, with 6 bases between. CDR3 loop: CASSLDSYGYTF. The CDR3 region has the DNA TGTGCCAGCAGCTTGGACTCCTATGGCTACACCTTC.

This clone was counted between two and nine times. The genes are TRBV4-2 and TRBJ1-1; D possibly corresponds to TRBD1 (6 bases). V was clipped by 0 bases and J by 1 base, with 12 bases between them. Germline CDR1 is LGHNA and CDR2 is YNFKEQ. CDR3 length equals 16 residues. The CDR3 bases are TGTGCCAGCAGCCAAGATTTGACAGGTTGGAACACTGAAGCTTTCTTT. The encoded protein is CASSQDLTGWNTEAFF.

The chain combines TRBV3-1 (or the pseudogene TRBV3-2) with TRBJ1-5; 9 nucleotides align to TRBD1. Germline loops: CDR1 LGHDT, CDR2 YNNKEL (reference sequence). The CDR3 has 17 amino acids. The junction had 8 bases not matched to a gene; V was cut back by 2 bases and J by 3 bases. CDR3 sequence: CASSQTGTGRINQPQHF. The CDR3 nucleotides are TGTGCCAGCAGCCAAACCGGGACAGGGAGAATCAATCAGCCCCAGCATTTT.

This chain links TRBV5-1 with TRBJ2-3, with 8 bases that match TRBD2. In germline, CDR1 is SGHRS, CDR2 YFSETQ. The CDR3 totals 16 residues. V was clipped by 2 bases and J by 7 bases; unmatched bases: 12. The CDR3 DNA is TGCGCCAGCAGCTTTTCTGGCGGGGGGCCTAAAAATACGCAGTATTTT. It specifies CASSFSGGGPKNTQYF.

The gene calls are TRBV7-8 and TRBJ2-3, with D unclear. Trimming shortened V by 1 base and J by 3 bases, and 11 bases separated the two germline ends. CDR3 length: 15 amino acids. The germline V gene encodes CDR1 SGHVS and CDR2 FQNEAQ. In DNA, the CDR3 is TGTGCCAGCAGCTTAGTCGTGGCAGGAACAGATACGCAGTATTTT. It yields the protein CASSLVVAGTDTQYF.

The chain links TRBV5-5 to TRBJ2-3, with D perhaps TRBD2 (5 bases). Deletions cut 0 bases from V and 0 bases from J, with 5 bases between. Germline CDR1 SGHKS, CDR2 YYEKEE (reference sequence). The CDR3 runs to 14 residues. CDR3 DNA sequence: TGTGCCAGCAGCTTGGGGACTAGCACAGATACGCAGTATTTT. This sequence encodes CASSLGTSTDTQYF.

V gene TRBV7-9 combines with J gene TRBJ1-5, with D hard to call. The germline CDR1 and CDR2 sequences are SEHNR and FQNEAQ (reference sequence). The CDR3 spans 14 residues. The V end was cut by 1 base, the J end by 5 bases, with 9 bases between. CDR3 sequence: CASSLGGGDQPQHF. The CDR3 DNA follows: TGTGCCAGCAGCTTAGGAGGCGGGGATCAGCCCCAGCATTTT.

The chain joins TRBV6-4 to TRBJ2-1; tentative D call: TRBD1 (7 bases). Germline-derived CDR1 and CDR2 are MRHNA and SNTAGT. V was pared by 4 bases and J by 6 bases, with 10 bases between. The CDR3 runs to 13 residues. CDR3 bases: TGTGCCAGCAGTGTCCAGGGGGGCAATGAGCAGTTCTTC. It yields the protein CASSVQGGNEQFF.

V usage is TRBV18 and J usage is TRBJ1-1, with 8 bases matching TRBD1. Germline values: CDR1 KGHSH, CDR2 LQKENI. With V trimmed by 3 bases and J by 3 bases, 3 bases remained unmatched. This CDR3 is built from 14 residues. The DNA for the CDR3 is TGTGCCAGCTCACCGTACAGGGGGGACACTGAAGCTTTCTTT. Its protein is CASSPYRGDTEAFF.

The rearrangement uses TRBV4-3 and TRBJ1-6, with a possible D match to TRBD1 (5 bases). CDR1 is LGHNA, CDR2 YSLEER, per germline. This CDR3 contains 18 residues. Trimming stripped 1 base from V and 0 bases from J, with 13 bases between. The chain's CDR3 is CASSQVLKGNSYNSPLHF. DNA of the CDR3: TGCGCCAGCAGCCAAGTTCTAAAGGGGAACTCCTATAATTCACCCCTCCACTTT.

The V gene is TRBV5-1, the J gene TRBJ1-4; 10 bases are a match to TRBD1. V was pared by 0 bases and J by 8 bases, with 4 bases of the junction left unmatched. This CDR3 region has 15 residues. Per the germline V gene, CDR1 is SGHRS and CDR2 is YFSETQ. CDR3 bases: TGCGCCAGCAGCTTGGACGGACAGGGGGGAGAAAAACTGTTTTTT. Its protein is CASSLDGQGGEKLFF.

This rearrangement joins TRBV6-5 to TRBJ2-7; D may be TRBD2 (5 bases). The CDR3 length is 13 residues. V was clipped by 10 bases and J by 3 bases, with 16 bases between them. The germline V gene encodes CDR1 MNHEY and CDR2 SVGAGI. The CDR3 nucleotides are TGTGCCATAGGACGGGGAGAACGCTACGAGCAGTACTTC. Its translation is CAIGRGERYEQYF.

The chain joins TRBV7-2 to TRBJ2-5; 11 bases are shared with TRBD2. The CDR3 totals 16 residues. The V segment lost 1 base and the J segment 3 bases; nucleotides outside the gene matches: 4. The germline CDR1 and CDR2 sequences are SGHTA and FQGNSA. CDR3 in amino acids: CASSLGSSGGEETQYF. DNA of the CDR3: TGTGCCAGCAGCTTAGGTAGTAGCGGGGGGGAAGAGACCCAGTACTTC.

As regards this clone: The same CDR3 can be traced to other DNA sequences in this sample. The chain uses TRBV7-2 and TRBJ2-7, with 11 positions matching TRBD2. This CDR3 is 16 amino acids long. With V trimmed by 5 bases and J by 2 bases, 8 bases remained unmatched. CDR1 is SGHTA, CDR2 FQGNSA, per germline. CDR3 sequence: CASSPRLAGTPYEQYF. The DNA for the CDR3 is TGTGCCAGCAGCCCTAGACTAGCGGGGACACCCTACGAGCAGTACTTC. The variable domain in full, with the rest retrieved from reference TRBV7-2 and TRBJ2-7, is GAGVSQSPSNKVTEKGKDVELRCDPISGHTALYWYRQSLGQGLEFLIYFQGNSAPDKSGLPSDRFSAERTGGSVSTLTIQRTQQEDSAVYLCASSPRLAGTPYEQYFGPGTRLTVT.

The CDR3 loop is CASSPGQKNIQYF. The CDR3 DNA reads TGTGCCAGCTCACCGGGACAAAAAAACATTCAGTACTTC. J is TRBJ2-4 and V is TRBV18, with D maybe TRBD1 (6 bases). The CDR3 sequence is 13 residues long. Germline V gives CDR1 KGHSH, CDR2 LQKENI. V lost 3 bases and J lost 4, with 7 bases in between.

This chain joins TRBV6-1 and TRBJ1-3; 9 nucleotides align to TRBD1. Germline CDR1 reads MNHNS; CDR2 reads SASEGT. V dropped 4 bases and J dropped 4; count of bases not matched to a gene: 8. CDR3 length: 16 amino acids. The chain's CDR3 is CASSGRDRAYGNTIYF. CDR3 DNA sequence: TGTGCCAGCAGTGGTCGGGACAGGGCCTACGGAAACACCATATATTTT.

V gene TRBV21-1 combines with J gene TRBJ2-1; TRBD1 reflects the table's D call only, with no check against the DNA. TRBV21-1 is labeled a pseudogene. This CDR3 region has 19 residues. The CDR3 nucleotides are TGTGCCAGCAGCAAAATCAGTGAGGGGGCCCCCAGCTCCTACAATGAGCAGTTCTTC. Its translation: CASSKISEGAPSSYNEQFF.

The gene calls are TRBV4-3 and TRBJ2-3; D might be TRBD1 (6 bases). The CDR3 runs to 14 residues. Trimming took 0 bases from V and 7 from J, leaving 11 bases between them. Germline-derived CDR1 and CDR2 are LGHNA and YSLEER. The CDR3: CASSQELGGYTQYF. For the CDR3, the DNA is TGCGCCAGCAGCCAAGAGCTAGGGGGATATACGCAGTATTTT.

This clone was recorded a few times. The chain links TRBV6-6 to TRBJ1-1; possible D gene TRBD1, 6 bases. CDR1 and CDR2 (germline): MNHNY, SVGAGI (reference sequence). This CDR3 has 15 residues. V shed 5 bases and J shed 7 bases, with 20 bases lying between them. The CDR3 spells CASSRDNYPVNEAFF. As DNA, the CDR3 is TGTGCCAGCAGTCGGGACAACTACCCGGTTAATGAAGCTTTCTTT.

The rearrangement uses TRBV7-9 and TRBJ1-1, with TRBD1 matching over 8 bases. Germline V gene lookup returns CDR1 SEHNR and CDR2 FQNEAQ (reference sequence). CDR3 length equals 15 residues. Trimming took 1 base from V and 5 from J; bases not matched to a gene: 6. CDR3 sequence: CASSLGTGSVTEAFF. The CDR3 region has the DNA TGTGCCAGCAGCTTAGGGACAGGGTCTGTAACTGAAGCTTTCTTT.